This is a list of T cell receptor beta chains from one sample in a study of cytomegalovirus exposure and HLA in healthy donors. Some clones are missing from TCRdb's copy, which holds only in-frame ones; the method was immunoSEQ multiplex PCR. The sample lists around 150,000 clones; just under 70% were seen once. Sequencing was done on a sample of PBMCs. The receptors were gathered from a man aged 55 to 69 in good health and CMV-seronegative. CDR3s include the opening cysteine and the closing phenylalanine or tryptophan. D genes are given only for firm matches. Clone size, where shown, is once, few, many, or a class for clones that have expanded.

d_gene	abundance	v_gene	j_gene	CDR3nt	CDR3aa
TRBD2	NA	TRBV2	TRBJ2-7	TGTGCCAACACTACTAGCGGCCTGGGGGAGCAGTACTTC	CANTTSGLGEQYF
TRBD1	NA	TRBV7-3	TRBJ1-1	TGTGCCAGCAGCTTAAGGACAGGGCGAGACACTGAAGCTTTCTTT	CASSLRTGRDTEAFF
TRBD1	few	TRBV28	TRBJ2-5	TGTGCCAGCAGTTTCTCTTCTCAGGGACAGGGCCAAGAGACCCAGTACTTC	CASSFSSQGQGQETQYF
TRBD2	NA	TRBV6-6	TRBJ2-3	TGTGCCAGCAGTTACTCGGGACTAGCGCCAGATACGCAGTATTTT	CASSYSGLAPDTQYF
TRBD1	NA	TRBV6-6	TRBJ1-2	TGTGCCAGCAAGGATCGACAGGGGGGGATTGGCTACACCTTC	CASKDRQGGIGYTF
NA	NA	TRBV28	TRBJ1-1	TGTGCCAGCAGTTCCCCCGCGGTGAACACTGAAGCTTTCTTT	CASSSPAVNTEAFF
NA	NA	TRBV7-2	TRBJ2-7	TGTGCCAGCAGACCCCGGACAGCGTCCTACGAGCAGTACTTC	CASRPRTASYEQYF
TRBD1	NA	TRBV28	TRBJ2-7	TGTGCCAGCACCACGACAGGGGGTCTTCTCGAGCAGTACTTC	CASTTTGGLLEQYF
TRBD2	NA	TRBV10-1	TRBJ2-2	TGCGCCAGCAGTGAGTCGGGGAGACTAGCTTGCGGGGAGCTGTTTTTT	CASSESGRLACGELFF
NA	NA	TRBV28	TRBJ1-2	TGTGCCAGCAGCTCCCCCAGGGGTAACTATGGCTACACCTTC	CASSSPRGNYGYTF
TRBD2	NA	TRBV27	TRBJ2-3	TGTGCCAGCAGGTCAGGGCTAGCGGCCACAGATACGCAGTATTTT	CASRSGLAATDTQYF
NA	NA	TRBV6-6	TRBJ2-1	TGTGCCATACGGCGGGACGCGTCCAATGAGCAGTTCTTC	CAIRRDASNEQFF
TRBD1	NA	TRBV5-1	TRBJ1-2	TGCGCCAGCAGCTCACAGGGGGAGAGCTACACCTTC	CASSSQGESYTF
TRBD2	once	TRBV19	TRBJ2-2	TGTGCCAGTAGTATTCGACTAGCGGAGTACACCGGGGAGCTGTTTTTT	CASSIRLAEYTGELFF
TRBD1	NA	TRBV7-6	TRBJ2-1	TGTGCCAGCAGCTTGGACAGGGTCCGCGGTGAGCAGTTCTTC	CASSLDRVRGEQFF
NA	NA	TRBV29-1	TRBJ2-1	TGCAGCGTTCAAACAGTTGATGAGCAGTTCTTC	CSVQTVDEQFF
NA	NA	TRBV9	TRBJ2-2	TGTGCCAGCAGCTTCCTACCGGGGGAACCTACGAACACCGGGGAGCTGTTTTTT	CASSFLPGEPTNTGELFF
NA	few	TRBV18	TRBJ2-5	TGTGCCAGCTCACTGACTAGATTCGGAGAGACCCAGTACTTC	CASSLTRFGETQYF
NA	NA	TRBV28	TRBJ1-2	TGTGCCAGCAGTTTGGCAGGGACAAAGAATGGCTACACCTTC	CASSLAGTKNGYTF
TRBD1	NA	TRBV6-5	TRBJ2-1	TGTGCCAGCAGTGGCCTTTTCAGGGGGCAGCGTGAGCAGTTCTTC	CASSGLFRGQREQFF
TRBD2	NA	TRBV15	TRBJ2-7	TGTGCCACCAGCTTAACTAGCGGACCCTACGAGCAGTACTTC	CATSLTSGPYEQYF
NA	few	TRBV14	TRBJ2-2	TGTGCCAGCAGCCGTAGGACTATCTTTAACACCGGGGAGCTGTTTTTT	CASSRRTIFNTGELFF
TRBD2	NA	TRBV10-1	TRBJ2-7	TGCGCCAGCAGTGAGAGGGCTAGCGGTGCCTACGAGCAGTACTTC	CASSERASGAYEQYF
TRBD2	NA	TRBV5-4	TRBJ2-1	TGTGCCAGCAGCTTGACTAGCGGGAGAGTTGGCAATGAGCAGTTCTTC	CASSLTSGRVGNEQFF
TRBD1	few	TRBV27	TRBJ2-7	TGTGCCAGCAGTTTCGGCCAGGGGGCCGAGCAGTACTTC	CASSFGQGAEQYF
TRBD1	few	TRBV7-9	TRBJ2-7	TGTTCCAGCAGCGGTTCCCGGGACAGGGGTTTTACCGAGCAGTACTTC	CSSSGSRDRGFTEQYF
TRBD1	NA	TRBV28	TRBJ2-1	TGTGCCAGCAGGGAGACAGGGGATAGCGGCAATGAGCAGTTCTTC	CASRETGDSGNEQFF
NA	NA	TRBV5-4	TRBJ1-5	TGTGCCAGCAGCTTGAGGGGGGGCGGGGTATATATTAGCAATCAGCCCCAGCATTTT	CASSLRGGGVYISNQPQHF
NA	NA	TRBV27	TRBJ1-5	TGTGCCAGCAGCCAGGGAAGGGTCGGGCCCCAGCATTTT	CASSQGRVGPQHF
TRBD2	NA	TRBV30	TRBJ2-4	TGTGCCTGGAGTGTAATCGGTAGCGGGACCATTCAGTACTTC	CAWSVIGSGTIQYF
TRBD1	NA	TRBV18	TRBJ1-1	TGTGCCAGCTCACCATTGGGACAGGGGAACACTGAAGCTTTCTTT	CASSPLGQGNTEAFF
NA	NA	TRBV25-1	TRBJ2-7	TGTGCCAGCAGTCCTCCCGGGTCCGAGCAGTACTTC	CASSPPGSEQYF
NA	NA	TRBV19	TRBJ2-7	TGTGCCAGTAGTGCCAGGGCGGAGGGGTACGAGCAGTACTTC	CASSARAEGYEQYF
TRBD1	few	TRBV25-1	TRBJ2-2	TGTGCCAGCAGTGACGCCGGGACAGTCACCGGGGAGCTGTTTTTT	CASSDAGTVTGELFF
TRBD1	NA	TRBV6-5	TRBJ1-2	TGTGCCAGCAGTCAGACAGGGTCACACTATGGCTACACCTTC	CASSQTGSHYGYTF
NA	few	TRBV11-2	TRBJ2-7	TGTGCCAGCAGCTTAGGAGGACTAGCAGGGGGGTACGAGCAGTACTTC	CASSLGGLAGGYEQYF
TRBD1	NA	TRBV7-9	TRBJ2-1	TGTGCCAGCAGCCGTCTGGGACAGGGTTACAATGAGCAGTTCTTC	CASSRLGQGYNEQFF
NA	NA	TRBV18	TRBJ2-2	TGTGCCAGCTCACCATTTAGCGGACCGAACACCGGGGAGCTGTTTTTT	CASSPFSGPNTGELFF
TRBD1	NA	TRBV7-9	TRBJ2-3	TGTGCCAGCCGACAGGGGACAGATACGCAGTATTTT	CASRQGTDTQYF
NA	few	TRBV29-1	TRBJ1-1	TGCAGCGTTGAAGAAGGAGGGGACACTGAAGCTTTCTTT	CSVEEGGDTEAFF
NA	NA	TRBV6-5	TRBJ2-7	TGTGCCAGCAGTCAACAAGTCTCCTACGAGCAGTACTTC	CASSQQVSYEQYF
NA	once	TRBV6-1	TRBJ2-7	TGTGCCAGCAACCCCCAGGGCCCAGCTTCCTACGAGCAGTACTTC	CASNPQGPASYEQYF
NA	NA	TRBV21-1	TRBJ1-1	NA	CASSKRMGGVGAWGSGAFF
TRBD2	NA	TRBV4-3	TRBJ2-1	TGCGCCAGCAGCCCGGACCTAGCGGGAGGCCTCAATGAGCAGTTCTTC	CASSPDLAGGLNEQFF
NA	NA	TRBV4-2	TRBJ2-5	TGTGCCAGCAGCCTATGGACAGCGCAAGAGACCCAGTACTTC	CASSLWTAQETQYF
NA	NA	TRBV6-1	TRBJ1-3	TGTGCCAGCAGTGAAGTGTCAGGGGTCGGAAACACCATATATTTT	CASSEVSGVGNTIYF
NA	NA	TRBV30	TRBJ2-3	TGTGCCGAAGGGGGGGGTAGCTACGATACGCAGTATTTT	CAEGGGSYDTQYF
TRBD1	few	TRBV5-4	TRBJ1-1	TGTGCCAGCAGTCGGGCAGGGGGCCGTACTGAAGCTTTCTTT	CASSRAGGRTEAFF
NA	NA	TRBV5-1	TRBJ2-5	TGCGCCAGCAGCTTTTGGTCCCCGGCCAGGGAGACCCAGTACTTC	CASSFWSPARETQYF
TRBD2	once	TRBV4-1	TRBJ2-2	TGCGCCAGCAGCCAAGGGGGGGGGAGGGGTCCCGGGGAGCTGTTTTTT	CASSQGGGRGPGELFF
NA	NA	TRBV5-4	TRBJ1-1	TGTGCCAGCAGCTACCCGGACAGACCTGAAGCTTTCTTT	CASSYPDRPEAFF
TRBD1	NA	TRBV30	TRBJ1-1	TGTGCGACGGTAGGGCTGTTACAGGGGACTGAAGCTTTCTTT	CATVGLLQGTEAFF
TRBD1	few	TRBV7-3	TRBJ1-1	TGTGCCAGCAGCCCCAGGACAGGGTTCGACGATGAAGCTTTCTTT	CASSPRTGFDDEAFF
NA	NA	TRBV5-6	TRBJ2-3	TGTGCCAGCAGCCGGGACAACACAGATACGCAGTATTTT	CASSRDNTDTQYF
NA	NA	TRBV27	TRBJ2-7	TGTGCCAGCAGTTTGAAGGACTCTTCCTACGAGCAGTACTTC	CASSLKDSSYEQYF
TRBD1	NA	TRBV10-1	TRBJ2-3	TGCGCCAGCAGTGAGTCATCGGGACAGCGCACAGATACGCAGTATTTT	CASSESSGQRTDTQYF
TRBD1	NA	TRBV5-5	TRBJ2-3	TGTGCCAGCAGCTCACACGGGACAGGGGCAAATACGCAGTATTTT	CASSSHGTGANTQYF